Presented here are 30 T cell receptor beta chains from one specimen sequenced in a study of blood T cell repertoires in COVID-19. Assay used: immunoSEQ multiplex PCR; TCRdb lists only in-frame clones, some missing. The data show roughly 400,000 clones, with over 85% seen just once and 1.5% to 2% held by the top ten. Sequencing used PBMCs or T cells enriched from blood (not recorded which). The receptors originated from a woman aged 25 to 39 who had recovered from COVID-19.

The chain uses TRBV6-5 and TRBJ1-6; 8 bases match TRBD1. The CDR3 is 15 amino acids. Germline V gene data show CDR1 as MNHEY and CDR2 as SVGAGI. Losses at the gene ends were 7 bases for V and 3 bases for J; bases not matched to a gene: 5. In DNA, the CDR3 is TGTGCCAGCAACCCCACAGGGGGCTATAATTCACCCCTCCACTTT. It is translated as CASNPTGGYNSPLHF.

The V call is TRBV28, the J call TRBJ2-1; D not resolved. Germline V CDR1 and CDR2: MDHEN, SYDVKM. Trimming cost V 5 bases and J 6 bases, with 5 bases left between them. This CDR3 has 11 residues. The chain's CDR3 is CASSPFNEQFF. The CDR3 DNA sequence: TGTGCCAGCAGTCCGTTCAATGAGCAGTTCTTC.

The sample holds one count of this clone. V and J are TRBV7-2 and TRBJ1-1; 10 bases line up with TRBD1. The CDR3 has 14 amino acids. V gave up 6 bases and J gave up 6 bases; unmatched junction bases: 7. Per the germline V gene, CDR1 is SGHTA and CDR2 is FQGNSA. As DNA, the CDR3 is TGTGCCAGCAGATACATGACAGGGGGCTCTGAAGCTTTCTTT. Protein sequence: CASRYMTGGSEAFF.

The V call is TRBV28, the J call TRBJ2-1, with D possibly TRBD1 on 6 matching bases. The V end lost 4 bases, the J end lost 4 bases, and 14 bases lay between the germline ends. Germline CDR1 is MDHEN and CDR2 is SYDVKM. This CDR3 spans 15 amino acids. As DNA, the CDR3 is TGTGCCAGCAGTTCCAGGGGCCCAGGATACAATGAGCAGTTCTTC. As protein: CASSSRGPGYNEQFF.

Turning to this clone: The same CDR3 arises from other DNA sequences in this sample as well. The chain combines TRBV9 with TRBJ1-2; D is unresolved. CDR3 length: 13 residues. Trimming cost V 0 bases and J 4 bases, with 7 bases left between them. Per the germline V gene, CDR1 is SGDLS and CDR2 is YYNGEE. CDR3 sequence reads: CASSVGGVYGYTF. CDR3 bases: TGTGCCAGCAGCGTAGGAGGTGTCTATGGCTACACCTTC.

This sequence joins TRBV2 and TRBJ1-3, with a tentative D call TRBD1 (5 bases). V gave up 9 bases and J gave up 0 bases, with 15 bases separating them. Per germline, CDR1 SNHLY and CDR2 FYNNEI. The CDR3 length is 15 residues. The CDR3 DNA sequence: TGTGCCAGGGGGACTGGGAGGAGCTCTGGAAACACCATATATTTT. Its protein is CARGTGRSSGNTIYF.

This sequence joins TRBV19 and TRBJ2-7; D might be TRBD1 (5 bases). Germline V gene sequence: CDR1 LNHDA, CDR2 SQIVND (reference sequence). The V gene lost 3 bases and the J gene lost 5 bases, with 14 bases spanning the gap. This CDR3 comprises 14 residues. The CDR3 loop reads CASSIGQGYDEQYF. For the CDR3, the DNA is TGTGCCAGTAGTATTGGGCAGGGTTACGACGAGCAGTACTTC.

The chain has TRBV7-9 and TRBJ2-4; TRBD1 is a possible D gene (5 bases). V lost 1 base to trimming and J lost 4 bases, with 8 bases between them. CDR1 and CDR2 from the germline V gene are SEHNR and FQNEAQ (reference sequence). The CDR3 runs 14 residues. CDR3: CASSLVGQKNIQYF. DNA for the CDR3: TGTGCCAGCAGCTTAGTGGGGCAGAAAAACATTCAGTACTTC.

The chain recombines TRBV4-3 with TRBJ1-3; D unresolved. Germline V gene sequence: CDR1 LGHNA, CDR2 YSLEER. The CDR3 extends over 17 amino acids. V shed 1 base and J shed 0 bases, with 13 bases lying between them. CDR3 nucleotides: TGCGCCAGCAGCCAAGGCGATTCTCGGTCCTCTGGAAACACCATATATTTT. It encodes CASSQGDSRSSGNTIYF.

The chain carries TRBV10-3 and TRBJ1-1, with 9 bases identical to TRBD1. With 1 base clipped from V and 5 bases from J, the junction kept 5 bases outside the gene matches. The CDR3 runs to 15 residues. Germline CDR1 is ENHRY and CDR2 is SYGVKD. The CDR3 sequence: CAISELGQGGTEAFF. The DNA of the CDR3 is TGTGCCATCAGTGAGTTGGGACAGGGAGGGACTGAAGCTTTCTTT.

V and J are TRBV25-1 and TRBJ2-5; 7 bases agree with TRBD1. Germline V CDR1 and CDR2: MGHDK, SYGVNS. The CDR3 totals 13 residues. Unmatched junction bases numbered 11, after V lost 11 bases and J lost 5 bases. Written as DNA, the CDR3 is TGTGCCGTGGGCAAACAGGGGCTTGAGACCCAGTACTTC. Translating it yields CAVGKQGLETQYF. The variable domain in full, with the rest retrieved from reference TRBV25-1 and TRBJ2-5, is EADIYQTPRYLVIGTGKKITLECSQTMGHDKMYWYQQDPGMELHLIHYSYGVNSTEKGDLSSESTVSRIRTEHFPLTLESARPSHTSQYLCAVGKQGLETQYFGPGTRLLVL.

The CDR3 protein is CASSKRDSYEQYF. DNA for the CDR3: TGTGCCAGCAGCAAACGGGACTCCTACGAGCAGTACTTC. The chain has TRBV13 and TRBJ2-7, with D tentatively TRBD2 (5 bases). The germline gives CDR1 PRHDT, CDR2 FYEKMQ (reference sequence). This CDR3 is 13 amino acids long. Trimming removed 5 bases from V and 0 bases from J, with 8 bases in between.

The CDR3 loop reads CASSPSWTSASYEQYF. Here the CDR3 DNA reads TGTGCCAGCAGTCCCTCCTGGACTAGCGCTTCCTACGAGCAGTACTTC. The chain carries TRBV28 and TRBJ2-7; 9 nucleotides line up with TRBD2. Trimming removed 5 bases from V and 1 base from J; junction bases left unmatched: 9. The CDR3 consists of 16 residues. Germline assignment: CDR1 MDHEN and CDR2 SYDVKM. The whole variable domain, filled in from reference TRBV28 and TRBJ2-7, reads DVKVTQSSRYLVKRTGEKVFLECVQDMDHENMFWYRQDPGLGLRLIYFSYDVKMKEKGDIPEGYSVSREKKERFSLILESASTNQTSMYLCASSPSWTSASYEQYFGPGTRLTVT.

The rearrangement uses TRBV3-1 (or the pseudogene TRBV3-2) and TRBJ1-2; D is undetermined. In germline, CDR1 is LGHDT, CDR2 YNNKEL (reference sequence). Deletions cut 3 bases from V and 4 bases from J, with 9 bases between. The CDR3 runs to 13 residues. This chain's CDR3 is CASSQGLLYGYTF. Here the CDR3 DNA reads TGTGCCAGCAGCCAGGGCCTTCTCTATGGCTACACCTTC.

This chain uses TRBV19 with TRBJ2-1; D is ambiguous. The CDR3 has 15 residues. The V and J ends lost 3 bases and 10 bases respectively, with 19 bases between them. Germline CDR1 LNHDA, CDR2 SQIVND (reference sequence). The CDR3, as DNA: TGTGCCAGTAGTATCCCCGACTCATCCTCCAAGGAGCAGTTCTTC. As protein: CASSIPDSSSKEQFF.

The chain combines TRBV19 with TRBJ1-6, with TRBD1 identical over 10 bases. V was clipped by 5 bases and J by 5 bases; unmatched bases: 18. Germline CDR1 and CDR2: LNHDA and SQIVND (reference sequence). The CDR3 is made up of 20 amino acids. The CDR3 here is CASSPMRGQGKVPDNSPLHF. The CDR3 DNA reads as TGTGCCAGTAGTCCCATGAGGGGACAGGGGAAAGTTCCTGATAATTCACCCCTCCACTTT.

The CDR3 region is CASRTRTGAENQPQHF. The CDR3 bases are TGTGCCAGTCGTACCCGAACAGGGGCGGAGAATCAGCCCCAGCATTTT. This rearrangement joins TRBV19 to TRBJ1-5; TRBD1 matches at 7 bases. V gave up 8 bases and J gave up 4 bases; unmatched junction bases: 14. The CDR3 spans 16 residues. The germline V gene has CDR1 LNHDA and CDR2 SQIVND (reference sequence).

The chain combines TRBV19 with TRBJ1-3; a weak D match, TRBD1 (5 bases). Trimming left V 3 bases short and J 1 base short, with 16 bases between. The CDR3 covers 17 residues. CDR1 and CDR2 (germline): LNHDA, SQIVND (reference sequence). Here the CDR3 DNA reads TGTGCCAGTAGTATGCTCCGGGGGAGGGAGTCTGGAAACACCATATATTTT. Amino acid sequence: CASSMLRGRESGNTIYF.

J is TRBJ1-1 and V is TRBV5-4; D remains unclear. The CDR3 loop spans 14 amino acids. Trimming took off 0 bases at V and 1 base at J, with 7 bases between the two ends. Germline V gives CDR1 SGHNT, CDR2 YYREEE (reference sequence). The CDR3 protein is CASSLGHRNTEAFF. For the CDR3, the DNA is TGTGCCAGCAGCTTGGGACACCGGAACACTGAAGCTTTCTTT.

V is TRBV6-2 or TRBV6-3 and J is TRBJ1-3; D call uncertain. The CDR3 loop spans 14 amino acids. Germline V gene lookup returns CDR1 MNHEY and CDR2 SVGEGT. Trimming cost V 5 bases and J 4 bases, with 12 bases left between them. The CDR3 DNA sequence: TGTGCCAGCAGTCTTATCGAACTCGGAAACACCATATATTTT. Its translation is CASSLIELGNTIYF.

This clone was recorded once. This sequence joins TRBV10-3 and TRBJ1-1; D is possibly TRBD1 (6 bases). The V gene lost 7 bases and the J gene lost 5 bases, with 8 bases spanning the gap. CDR3 size: 11 residues. Germline CDR1 is ENHRY and CDR2 is SYGVKD. In nucleotides, the CDR3 is TGTGCCATCATGAGGGGGACTGAAGCTTTCTTT. This encodes CAIMRGTEAFF.

V gene TRBV4-2 combines with J gene TRBJ2-7, with D possibly matching TRBD1 (5 bases). The CDR3 length is 18 residues. V was cut by 0 bases and J by 0 bases, with 18 bases left in between. Germline V gene lookup returns CDR1 LGHNA and CDR2 YNFKEQ. This CDR3 reads CASSQEYLRDLNSYEQYF. In DNA form, the CDR3 reads TGTGCCAGCAGCCAAGAATATCTCAGGGATCTCAACTCCTACGAGCAGTACTTC.

V usage is TRBV30 and J usage is TRBJ2-5; 7 nucleotides align to TRBD2. J gave up 4 bases and V 5 bases, and 7 bases lay outside the gene matches. Germline V gene sequence: CDR1 GTSNPN, CDR2 SVGIG (reference sequence). The CDR3 has 13 residues. CDR3 DNA sequence: TGTGCCTGGGGGGGAGGGGTCGGAGAGACCCAGTACTTC. Protein sequence: CAWGGGVGETQYF. The whole variable domain, remainder taken from reference TRBV30 and TRBJ2-5, is SQTIHQWPATLVQPVGSPLSLECTVEGTSNPNLYWYRQAAGRGLQLLFYSVGIGQISSEVPQNLSASRPQDRQFILSSKKLLLSDSGFYLCAWGGGVGETQYFGPGTRLLVL.

This clone was counted at least ten times. V is TRBV7-7 and J is TRBJ2-1, with TRBD1 as a possible D gene (6 bases). V shed 5 bases and J shed 7 bases, with 18 bases lying between them. From germline, CDR1 is SSHAT and CDR2 FNYEAQ (reference sequence). The CDR3 extends over 15 amino acids. The CDR3 sequence: CASSPPGTTTNEQFF. The CDR3 DNA follows: TGTGCCAGCAGCCCCCCTGGGACAACTACTAATGAGCAGTTCTTC.

This chain links TRBV7-6 with TRBJ1-4, with D unclear. The CDR3 contains 15 residues. Germline CDR1 and CDR2: SGHVS and FNYEAQ. Trimming left V 5 bases short and J 0 bases short, with 10 bases between. This chain's CDR3 is CASSPGTATNEKLFF. The CDR3 DNA reads TGTGCCAGCAGCCCCGGCACAGCAACTAATGAAAAACTGTTTTTT.

The chain carries TRBV5-1 and TRBJ2-3, with D tentatively TRBD2 (6 bases). V shed 0 bases and J shed 5 bases, with 16 bases lying between them. Per germline, CDR1 SGHRS and CDR2 YFSETQ. CDR3 size: 16 residues. CDR3 amino acids: CASSLEGSGDIDTQYF. In nucleotides, the CDR3 is TGCGCCAGCAGCTTGGAAGGCTCGGGAGACATAGATACGCAGTATTTT.

The chain's CDR3 is CASSLIGTGSSDTQYF. The CDR3 region has the DNA TGTGCCAGCAGTTTAATCGGGACAGGGAGTTCAGATACGCAGTATTTT. The chain employs TRBV28 and TRBJ2-3; 9 nucleotides match TRBD1. There are 16 residues in the CDR3. The germline V gene has CDR1 MDHEN and CDR2 SYDVKM. With V trimmed by 2 bases and J by 4 bases, 7 bases remained unmatched.

This sequence joins TRBV27 and TRBJ1-5; 7 nucleotides line up with TRBD1. The V gene's germline CDR1 is MNHEY and CDR2 SMNVEV (reference sequence). The CDR3 contains 16 residues. V was clipped by 5 bases and J by 1 base; unmatched bases: 8. As DNA, the CDR3 is TGTGCCAGCAGTCATACAGGGGTAGGGAGCAATCAGCCCCAGCATTTT. Amino acid sequence: CASSHTGVGSNQPQHF.

The CDR3 here is CASSLGPRPHEQYF. As DNA, the CDR3 is TGTGCCAGCAGCTTAGGTCCTAGGCCCCACGAGCAGTACTTC. This chain joins TRBV7-3 and TRBJ2-7; D ambiguous. The CDR3 covers 14 residues. CDR1 is SGHTA, CDR2 FQGTGA, per germline. V was trimmed by 2 bases and J by 5 bases, leaving 13 bases between them.

The chain carries TRBV15 and TRBJ1-5; D is undetermined. This CDR3 has 14 residues. V dropped 0 bases and J dropped 0 bases, with 3 bases sitting between them. Germline V gene sequence: CDR1 LNHNV, CDR2 YYDKDF (reference sequence). The CDR3 region is CATSRDRSNQPQHF. The CDR3 region has the DNA TGTGCCACCAGCAGAGATCGTAGCAATCAGCCCCAGCATTTT.